This T cell receptor beta chain stems from a study of T cells in Graves' hyperthyroidism and ophthalmopathy. At least ten counts were recorded for this clonotype. CDR3 length equals 12 residues. The V gene lost 5 bases and the J gene lost 2 bases, with 9 bases spanning the gap. The V gene's germline CDR1 is DFQATT and CDR2 SNEGSKA (reference sequence). The PBMCs had their origin in 8.5 to 10 ml of fresh peripheral blood. TCR beta CDR3 regions were amplified from RNA transcripts. With the HTBI primer set, the TCR CDR3 went through a first round of RT-PCR. MiXCR was run by TCRdb on the multiplex PCR reads, yielding one entry per CDR3 protein. The data hold roughly 800,000 distinct CDR3 sequences, with around 38% observed a single time.

The receptor's source is a man between 18 and 29 years old with Graves' hyperthyroidism. The genes are TRBV20-1 and TRBJ2-5; D unresolved. Sequencing used blood. Here the CDR3 reads CSALDIQETQYF. In DNA, the CDR3 is TGCAGTGCTTTAGACATACAAGAGACCCAGTACTTC.